The text below deals with one T cell receptor (beta chain). The sample holds a few counts of this clone. Its antigen is still unknown. Per-nucleotide qualities are absent, and no much larger clonotype sits a single base away. The CDR3 runs 16 residues from the cysteine to the phenylalanine. CDR3 DNA only is kept here, 48 bases in frame from base 1. V lost 0 bases and J lost 8 bases; the stretch between them is 16 bases long. From a lookup of the germline V gene (reference sequence), CDR1 and CDR2 are LNHDA and SQIVND. The record originates from a study of cytomegalovirus exposure and HLA in healthy donors (dated by TCRdb to 2015 to 2018). About the full investigation: According to an earlier analysis of 550 to 700 of the donors, about 179 million T cells yielded some 110 million unique TCR beta sequences and about 300 Gb of sequence data. An early release that covered several hundred HLA-typed donors contained around 300 gigabases of sequencing data and approximately 85 million unique TCR sequences. Of the approximately 400 genotyped donors, less than 90% were placed in the genetic ancestry cluster associated with self-reported Caucasian donors. The study was designed to test whether signatures of past pathogen exposure could be identified by cataloging public T cell receptors. The T cell repertoires of roughly 660 subjects were profiled by immunosequencing and related to cytomegalovirus serostatus. Besides the first cohort of under 700 subjects, a separate validation cohort made up of 120 different subjects was used. The study combined high-throughput TCR immunosequencing, statistical association of individual TCRs with disease status, and machine learning to predict cytomegalovirus infection status. A later analysis re-analyzed previously published TCR beta repertoires from hundreds of donors and added high-resolution HLA genotyping to study TCR occurrence patterns. Rather than using new phenotypic data, the later analysis identified candidate immune exposures from TCR beta sequences and from how often those sequences occurred across donors. An earlier analysis of around 640 of the donors used high-throughput TCR beta sequencing to judge whether each TCR beta V gene segment behaved as functional or pseudogenic. Donor age, sex, ethnicity and CMV serostatus were collected together with the repertoire data. A later genetic analysis used genome-wide SNP genotypes for about 60% of the roughly 670 donors, treating that subset as a discovery cohort. Every discovery cohort repertoire had been produced on one sequencing platform. Both class I and class II loci were covered by HLA typing, at four-digit resolution. Typing coverage differed by locus: A, B, C, DRB1 and DQB1 were typed in about 629-640 donors, DQA1 in 522, DPA1 in approximately 600, and DPB1 in approximately 450. Because of strong linkage in the cohort, 4 to 6 DR-DQ haplotypes were treated as single units for association and clustering. Among under 450 genotyped donors of the cohort, an average of around 240,000 unique TCR beta nucleotide sequences were sequenced per donor, around 18% of them non-productive.

The cohort comprised approximately 700 healthy bone marrow donors. At the time of sampling, all cohort members were nominally healthy, though unrecorded immune exposures were likely present. The donor tested CMV seronegative and was one of the 352 seronegative cohort members. Every donor gave a peripheral blood sample, and the peripheral blood mononuclear cells from that sample were used for TCR beta sequencing. The Qiagen DNeasy Blood Extraction Kit was used to extract genomic DNA from the blood cell samples. Here is what the overall study found, with its caveats: Compared with the roughly 720-donor mean, donors in an Asian-associated ancestry cluster had fewer N-insertions in productive TCRs, according to a later genetic analysis. A further reported finding was that TCR beta sequences accurately predicted the HLA-A and HLA-B alleles for most subjects in the first cohort. Specific HLA alleles were associated with 15,000 to 20,000 TCR beta sequences at a false discovery rate of 0.05 in a later analysis. Linkage disequilibrium might explain the correlated functional status among segregating V segments, but an unknown experimental factor could not be excluded. A later analysis found that HLA-associated TCR beta chains were more clonally expanded and had lower generation probabilities than equally common non-associated chains. Roughly uniform sequencing depth across donors was assumed in presence/absence analyses, although this assumption may not hold. A later analysis found that most CMV-associated TCR beta chains appeared HLA-restricted, with HLA associations seemingly driven largely by CMV exposure. Because HLA typing was missing for some donors at each locus, association tests included only the typed subset. In vitro tests confirmed that a few of the cytomegalovirus-associated TCR beta chains recognize cytomegalovirus antigens. The sequencing pipeline was judged likely to have produced a cluster of highly shared sequence variants as a technical artifact. Most TCR sequences were observed very rarely across donors, whereas some public TCRs were present in many individuals. In a later analysis, the rate of TCR association differed among HLA loci, with DRB1 alleles having the most associated TCRs and HLA-C alleles having the fewest. When HLA alleles, especially DR and DQ, strongly co-occurred, TCR associations were difficult to assign to individual alleles. Some IMGT-functional V segments, including TRBV6-2 and TRBV6-3, could not be distinguished by the 87-base-pair reads and were therefore excluded. In this cohort, only TCR beta chains were sequenced, and detectable features were limited by the absence of alpha or paired-chain data. For the cohort, immune exposure information was limited to CMV serostatus. According to the authors, the approach could potentially be generalized to other disease states and immunological phenotypes. An earlier analysis of approximately 600 of the donors showed that most TCR beta V segments appeared in productive rearrangements either about 90% or about 30% of the time, which broadly matched IMGT annotations. In the study, around 160 TCR beta chains were listed as associated with cytomegalovirus. In a later genetic analysis, a missense DCLRE1C variant was associated with V-gene and J-gene trimming of TCR beta chains, and the association was replicated in an independent cohort. Cytomegalovirus status was reported to be diagnosed by the classifier with high specificity and sensitivity in both the original and validation cohorts. Roughly 17 rarely observed V segments, including chromosome 9 orphons, were excluded from the earlier analysis of about 600 of the donors because counts were too low. A later analysis reported that several top co-occurrence clusters appeared linked to parvovirus B19, influenza, CMV and Epstein-Barr virus.

The library was prepared using the immunoSEQ multiplex PCR assay. For the multiplex PCR, a mixture combining 60 forward primers for TCR Vbeta segments and 13 reverse primers for TCR Jbeta segments was used. The CDR3 region of rearranged TCR beta genes was amplified from genomic DNA by a multiplex PCR assay. Amplified TCR beta libraries were sequenced as 87-base-pair reads on the Illumina HiSeq System. Processing in the source paper ran as follows. In a later analysis, some 80 million unique TCR beta chains were counted across the 650 to 700 repertoires, and roughly 10 million of these chains were shared by at least two donors. A nearest-neighbor algorithm error-corrected the raw reads and collapsed the reads into unique sequences, merging closely related sequences to remove PCR and sequencing errors. CDR3 sequences were aligned to IMGT reference sequences to assign V, D and J gene segments. For a sequence to be retained, at least a six-nucleotide match to both a V gene segment and a J gene segment was required. Rearrangements were called productive when the CDR3 lacked stop codons and stayed in frame with V and J; all others were non-productive. Following IMGT convention, CDR3 was defined as the stretch from the second conserved V-encoded cysteine to the conserved J-encoded phenylalanine. Sequences without an unambiguous match to a single V gene segment were excluded from the earlier analysis of approximately 560 of the donors. In an earlier analysis of 587 of the donors, a V segment was called functional when productive rearrangements were above 56.7%, and segregating when the standard deviation between donors exceeded 5%. A statistical classification framework was developed to diagnose cytomegalovirus status using the catalog of TCR beta chain sequences. A later analysis assigned V and J genes by comparing TCR nucleotide sequences with IMGT/GENE-DB human TR gene sequences. Using the TCRdist pipeline, a later analysis assigned CDR3 sequences along with most-parsimonious VDJ recombination scenarios. In a later analysis, every TCR beta chain was defined by the combination of its CDR3 amino acid sequence and its V-gene family, and reads without a unique V-gene family were dropped. To address suspected cross-contamination and a sequencing artifact, a later analysis removed 592 highly shared, low-generation-probability nucleotide sequences. In a later analysis, a clonal expansion index was calculated for each public chain from normalized within-repertoire ranks of inferred template counts. A later analysis computed generation probabilities with a VDJ recombination model fitted to out-of-frame rearrangements, and checked the results against IGoR. In a later analysis, hypergeometric tests were used to score TCR-TCR, TCR-HLA and TCR-CMV co-occurrence, with a repertoire-size bias correction applied to TCR pairs. A later analysis estimated false discovery rates by permuting HLA or CMV assignments 20 times. In a later analysis, co-occurring TCRs were grouped using DBSCAN, with TCRdist sequence similarity added in when clustering inside HLA-allele-positive subsets. Repertoires with fewer than 30,000 or more than 120,000 public chains, plus five repertoires with anomalous nucleotide sharing, were excluded from co-occurrence clustering. This immuneACCESS table, as held by TCRdb, lists in-frame sequences with V and J called but not all clones. Of the missing ones, under half trace to an unresolved V gene in checked studies; the others have no known cause. The DNA gave D and trimming, while V, J and clone size come from that table. For this sample there are around 140,000 clones; 80% appear just once. The ten biggest clones cover 4.5% of the sample.

The clonotype was recovered from a man aged 40-55 years in good health and CMV-seronegative. The chain uses TRBV19 and TRBJ1-4; too little of a D gene remains to name it. Sequenced: PBMCs. The CDR3 region reads CASSIDLRPAEEKLFF. The sequenced DNA: TGTGCCAGTAGTATAGATCTGCGTCCTGCGGAGGAAAAACTGTTTTTT.